Listed here is a single TCR beta chain. Its antigen is undetermined. Germline loops: CDR1 SGHDT, CDR2 YYEEEE. V gave up 0 bases and J gave up 3 bases, with 12 bases separating them. The CDR3 is made up of 15 amino acids. The data are from a study of T cell responses to AZD1222 COVID-19 vaccine. Profiling relied on immunoSEQ multiplex PCR, and the TCRdb table lists in-frame clones only, not all of them. The data show 100,000 to 150,000 clones, about nine tenths seen once. Study observations and caveats: Researchers took repertoire samples only after the peak T cell response had come.

The source material was peripheral blood, sampled on day 0 of AZD1222 vaccination. This rearrangement joins TRBV5-6 to TRBJ1-1; D is unclear. The sequence came from an adult in good health. The CDR3: CASSLGLLEDTEAFF. The CDR3 coding sequence is TGTGCCAGCAGCTTGGGACTTCTGGAGGACACTGAAGCTTTCTTT.